The T cell receptor (beta chain) under discussion was sequenced for a study of technical replicates of blood from several donors (dated by TCRdb to 2016 to 2017). In regard to this clone: The clone's antigen remains unknown. No base quality information exists; no much larger clone differs at one position.

V and J lose 1 base and 4 bases, and a span of 11 bases separates them. The CDR3 has 15 amino acids, counting the end cysteine and phenylalanine. Here the CDR3 DNA is all that survives: 45 bases in frame from base 1. The germline V gene yields SGHAT for CDR1 and FQNNGV for CDR2. Libraries were built with the immunoSEQ multiplex PCR assay. TCRdb re-hosts the immuneACCESS table, in-frame sequences only. Its copies lack some clones; in the studies checked, an unresolved V gene accounts for under half of them, and the cause for the rest is not known. Here the sample has about 89,000 clones; just under 95% occur a single time. 0.2% to 0.3% of the sample is in the top ten clones.

In this chain, TRBV11-2 is recombined with TRBJ2-1; too little of a D gene remains to name it. Material for sequencing was T cells isolated from PBMCs. The sequence derives from a human donor in good health. The CDR3 protein is CASSLGPVPYNEQFF. In nucleotide form, the sequence is TGTGCCAGCAGCTTAGGGCCAGTACCGTACAATGAGCAGTTCTTC.